The source of this T cell receptor (beta chain) is a study of T cell responses to AZD1222 COVID-19 vaccine. Notes on the study in general: Without day 14 samples, only post-peak T cell repertoires were studied. Among the donors, most were white British and more were female, and clonal diversity was possibly underestimated. Researchers report vaccine-associated CD4 TCRs spanning spike, with dominance at 160-218 and 743-854. The study reported that nearly half of spike-specific TCRs target unmutated variant regions.

TCRdb's table, derived via immunoSEQ multiplex PCR, lists solely in-frame clones and lacks some. This sample has some 130,000 clones, with 85% to 90% found just once. Comment on this clone: Its antigen is currently unknown.

The V end lost 2 bases, the J end lost 9 bases, and 20 bases lay between the germline ends. The germline CDR1 and CDR2 sequences are MGHRA and YSYEKL. The CDR3 totals 17 residues. The chain has TRBV4-1 and TRBJ1-6, with unresolved D. The source was peripheral blood, collected on day 0 of AZD1222 vaccination. This TCR was recovered from an adult in good health. The CDR3 sequence: CASSQNGRPDRTSPLHF. The CDR3 DNA is TGCGCCAGCAGCCAAAATGGGAGGCCCGATAGGACTTCACCCCTCCACTTT.